The 2 T cell receptor beta chains given below trace back to one sample, sequenced in a study of OX40 agonist ivuxolimab in advanced cancers. Clones were sequenced by immunoSEQ multiplex PCR, and TCRdb holds only the in-frame ones, with some missing. The sample yields roughly 70,000 clones, roughly 85% seen once. The sequencing used CD4+ or CD8+ T cells sorted from blood, collected in a trial of the OX40 agonist ivuxolimab. Receptor source: an adult with an advanced solid tumor such as melanoma, head and neck, liver or kidney cancer.

V usage is TRBV10-1 and J usage is TRBJ2-5, with TRBD1 as a possible D gene (5 bases). The V end lost 3 bases, the J end lost 5 bases, and 16 bases lay between the germline ends. The CDR3 runs to 15 residues. Per the germline V gene, CDR1 is WNHNN and CDR2 is SYGVQD (reference sequence). The CDR3 DNA reads as TGCGCCAGCAGTGATGACAGTTCGAGGATGGAGACCCAGTACTTC. Residues: CASSDDSSRMETQYF.

The V call is TRBV28, the J call TRBJ2-1; tentative D call: TRBD1 (5 bases). Germline V gene sequence: CDR1 MDHEN, CDR2 SYDVKM. This CDR3 comprises 16 residues. The V gene lost 5 bases and the J gene lost 11 bases, with 25 bases spanning the gap. For the CDR3, the DNA is TGTGCCAGCAGTACCCTTCAGGGCCTCTCGATAAGGAAGCAGTTCTTC. Protein: CASSTLQGLSIRKQFF.